This TCR beta chain was captured by sequencing in a study of resident and recirculating memory T cells in vitiligo. Stable vitiligo meant no lesion change over the previous 6 months. Sequencing used immunoSEQ multiplex PCR; TCRdb keeps in-frame clones, though not all of them. The table lists around 40,000 clones, about 90% of them singletons, with around 5% in the top ten. A remark on this clone: The antigen is unknown.

Whole-study results and caveats: No single dominant TCR clone appeared; lesion clonality varied. TCR sequences were not conserved across biopsy sites or patients.

Sequenced input: blood. The source is a male donor with vitiligo.

This chain's CDR3 is CASSLLQGNTEAFF. The CDR3 DNA reads TGTGCCAGCAGCCTCCTTCAGGGAAACACTGAAGCTTTCTTT. The chain links TRBV7-2 to TRBJ1-1; weak D call: TRBD1 (5 bases). Germline V gene data show CDR1 as SGHTA and CDR2 as FQGNSA. This CDR3 contains 14 residues. V gave up 5 bases and J gave up 2 bases, with 12 bases separating them.